A single sample is the source of the 30 T cell receptor beta chains below, sequenced in a study of blood T cell repertoires in COVID-19. Sequencing used immunoSEQ multiplex PCR; TCRdb keeps in-frame clones, though not all of them. The table includes a few hundred thousand clones, 65% to 85% detected once. Sequenced material: PBMCs or T cells enriched from blood (not recorded which). The receptors were sampled from a woman aged 40 to 50 who had recovered from COVID-19.

The CDR3, as DNA: TGCGCCAGCAGCCCTAGGACTAGCGGGAACACAGATACGCAGTATTTT. It is translated as CASSPRTSGNTDTQYF. The chain has TRBV5-1 and TRBJ2-3, with TRBD2 identical over 12 bases. This CDR3 contains 16 residues. The germline CDR1 and CDR2 sequences are SGHRS and YFSETQ. Trimming removed 4 bases from V and 2 bases from J; junction bases left unmatched: 5.

Only one count was recorded for this clone. This chain connects TRBV9 to TRBJ2-2; no clear D. This CDR3 region has 11 residues. CDR1 is SGDLS, CDR2 YYNGEE, per germline. V was trimmed by 4 bases and J by 13 bases, leaving 11 bases between them. The CDR3: CASSSLTGLFF. CDR3 bases: TGTGCCAGCAGCTCACTAACGGGGCTGTTTTTT.

The chain joins TRBV10-3 to TRBJ2-3; D gene uncertain. This CDR3 is built from 14 residues. Germline values: CDR1 ENHRY, CDR2 SYGVKD. The ends were cut back, 2 bases at V and 0 bases at J, with 6 bases in the middle. DNA of the CDR3: TGTGCCATCAGTGAGAGAACTAGCACAGATACGCAGTATTTT. Residues: CAISERTSTDTQYF.

The chain combines TRBV7-9 with TRBJ1-1, with TRBD1 matching over 10 bases. CDR1 and CDR2 from the germline V gene are SEHNR and FQNEAQ (reference sequence). The CDR3 is 14 residues long. J was trimmed by 7 bases and V by 5 bases; bases with no gene match: 7. As DNA, the CDR3 is TGTGCCAGCAGCCCAGGGACAGGGGCCTATGAAGCTTTCTTT. Translation: CASSPGTGAYEAFF.

The genes are TRBV29-1 and TRBJ1-4, with 7 bases matching TRBD1. Trimming at V came to 4 bases and at J to 7 bases, leaving 12 bases not matched to a gene. The CDR3 covers 15 residues. Looked up from germline, CDR1 is SQVTM and CDR2 is ANQGSEA. The CDR3 coding sequence is TGCAGCGTTGTAGGGCGGACAGGAGGCCTTGAAAAACTGTTTTTT. It encodes CSVVGRTGGLEKLFF.

The chain employs TRBV29-1 and TRBJ2-1; D remains ambiguous. In germline, CDR1 is SQVTM, CDR2 ANQGSEA. The CDR3 runs to 12 residues. The V end lost 7 bases, the J end lost 7 bases, and 14 bases lay between the germline ends. Written as DNA, the CDR3 is TGCAGCGGTTCGAGGAACGGGAATGAGCAGTTCTTC. Residues: CSGSRNGNEQFF.

This chain links TRBV4-3 with TRBJ1-3, with 7 positions matching TRBD1. V was pared by 0 bases and J by 0 bases, with 8 bases of the junction left unmatched. CDR1 and CDR2 (germline): LGHNA, YSLEER. The CDR3 is made up of 18 amino acids. CDR3 sequence reads: CASSQDLRTGLSGNTIYF. The CDR3 nucleotides are TGCGCCAGCAGCCAAGATCTTCGGACAGGACTCTCTGGAAACACCATATATTTT.

CDR3 DNA sequence: TGTGCCAGCAGCTTAGAAATCGGGACCTACGAGCAGTACTTC. Translated, it gives CASSLEIGTYEQYF. The V and J genes are TRBV11-2 and TRBJ2-7, with D tentatively TRBD2 (5 bases). The V gene lost 0 bases and the J gene lost 2 bases, with 8 bases spanning the gap. Germline loops: CDR1 SGHAT, CDR2 FQNNGV. The CDR3 sequence is 14 residues long.

The gene calls are TRBV30 and TRBJ2-1, with a weak D call TRBD2 (7 bases). CDR1 is GTSNPN, CDR2 SVGIG, per germline (reference sequence). The CDR3 runs to 15 residues. V was trimmed by 8 bases and J by 5 bases, leaving 22 bases between them. This CDR3 reads CAHGGGTTSHNEQFF. The CDR3 DNA reads TGTGCCCATGGGGGCGGGACTACGAGCCACAATGAGCAGTTCTTC.

This clone was recorded only once. The gene calls are TRBV7-8 and TRBJ1-1; 8 positions agree with TRBD1. This CDR3 is 16 amino acids long. Germline loops: CDR1 SGHVS, CDR2 FQNEAQ. Unmatched junction bases numbered 11, after V lost 5 bases and J lost 3 bases. CDR3 sequence reads: CASSRGRGLWDTEAFF. For the CDR3, the DNA is TGTGCCAGCAGCAGGGGCAGGGGGCTGTGGGACACTGAAGCTTTCTTT.

Remarks on this clone: Other DNA sequences in the sample encode the same CDR3. The V call is TRBV19, the J call TRBJ2-6; 8 nucleotides line up with TRBD1. Per the germline V gene, CDR1 is LNHDA and CDR2 is SQIVND (reference sequence). The CDR3 contains 14 residues. Trimming cost V 6 bases and J 4 bases; bases outside gene matches: 2. CDR3 DNA: TGTGCCAGTAGGACAGGGGCCGGGGCCAACGTCCTGACTTTC. Amino acids: CASRTGAGANVLTF. Full variable domain (rest looked up from reference TRBV19 and TRBJ2-6): DGGITQSPKYLFRKEGQNVTLSCEQNLNHDAMYWYRQDPGQGLRLIYYSQIVNDFQKGDIAEGYSVSREKKESFPLTVTSAQKNPTAFYLCASRTGAGANVLTFGAGSRLTVL.

CDR3 sequence (DNA): TGCGCCAGCAGCGCTTCACTAGCGGGAGGGAACAATGAGCAGTTCTTC. It specifies CASSASLAGGNNEQFF. V is TRBV5-1 and J is TRBJ2-1; 13 nucleotides match TRBD2. Unmatched junction bases numbered 6, after V lost 4 bases and J lost 5 bases. The CDR3 has 16 amino acids. Germline V lookup: CDR1 SGHRS, CDR2 YFSETQ.

V is TRBV5-1 and J is TRBJ2-3, with 14 positions matching TRBD2. This CDR3 comprises 16 residues. V trimming: 0 bases; J trimming: 5 bases; junction bases outside the gene matches: 2. CDR1 is SGHRS and CDR2 is YFSETQ in the germline V gene. CDR3 nucleotides: TGCGCCAGCAGCTTGGGGACTAGCGGGAGGCAAGATACGCAGTATTTT. Protein sequence: CASSLGTSGRQDTQYF.

The chain joins TRBV7-2 to TRBJ2-5, with 7 bases identical to TRBD1. CDR1 and CDR2 from the germline V gene are SGHTA and FQGNSA. There are 14 residues in the CDR3. V trimming: 5 bases; J trimming: 1 base; junction bases outside the gene matches: 4. The CDR3 is CASSRGTVQETQYF. Here the CDR3 DNA reads TGTGCCAGCAGCCGTGGGACAGTCCAAGAGACCCAGTACTTC.

This clone occurred once. The gene calls are TRBV27 and TRBJ1-1, with D perhaps TRBD1 (5 bases). With 4 bases removed from V and 0 bases from J, the gap between germline ends came to 9 bases. This CDR3 spans 14 amino acids. Germline values: CDR1 MNHEY, CDR2 SMNVEV (reference sequence). The CDR3 sequence is CASSYTGVNTEAFF. In DNA, the CDR3 is TGTGCCAGCAGTTACACAGGTGTGAACACTGAAGCTTTCTTT.

This clone was seen a single time. In DNA, the CDR3 is TGTGCCAGCAGTTTTTTAGGGGCAGGGGTCTTCAACACTGAAGCTTTCTTT. The encoded protein is CASSFLGAGVFNTEAFF. The V and J genes are TRBV28 and TRBJ1-1, with a possible D match to TRBD1 (6 bases). The CDR3 is 17 residues long. V was cut by 3 bases and J by 2 bases, with 19 bases left in between. The germline gives CDR1 MDHEN, CDR2 SYDVKM.

The J gene is TRBJ1-2, the V gene TRBV20-1, with D hard to call. Germline loops: CDR1 DFQATT, CDR2 SNEGSKA (reference sequence). This CDR3 is built from 11 residues. Trimming stripped 3 bases from V and 7 bases from J, with 9 bases between. This chain's CDR3 is CSASEDSGYTF. The CDR3 bases are TGCAGTGCTAGTGAGGACTCTGGCTACACCTTC.

The rearrangement uses TRBV7-9 and TRBJ2-7, with 7 bases identical to TRBD1. Germline assignment: CDR1 SEHNR and CDR2 FQNEAQ (reference sequence). This CDR3 comprises 14 residues. With 4 bases clipped from V and 2 bases from J, the junction kept 5 bases outside the gene matches. The CDR3, as DNA: TGTGCCAGCAGCTCTTGGACAGGAGCCTACGAGCAGTACTTC. Translation: CASSSWTGAYEQYF.

The chain has TRBV12-5 and TRBJ2-1; 11 nucleotides align to TRBD2. CDR1 and CDR2 from the germline V gene are LGHNT and FRNRAP. This CDR3 has 15 residues. V was clipped by 5 bases and J by 4 bases; unmatched bases: 4. The CDR3 sequence: CASGATSGGYNEQFF. DNA for the CDR3: TGTGCTAGTGGTGCCACTAGCGGGGGTTACAATGAGCAGTTCTTC.

The chain employs TRBV6-5 and TRBJ1-1; a weak D match, TRBD1 (6 bases). V lost 5 bases to trimming and J lost 0 bases, with 13 bases between them. The CDR3 extends over 15 amino acids. Looked up from germline, CDR1 is MNHEY and CDR2 is SVGAGI. The CDR3 DNA sequence: TGTGCCAGCAGTCGGGGTGGACAGCTGAACACTGAAGCTTTCTTT. Its translation is CASSRGGQLNTEAFF.

The V call is TRBV11-3, the J call TRBJ2-3, with D unclear. This CDR3 contains 14 residues. Between the trimmed V and J ends, which lost 1 base and 2 bases, there was a span of 7 bases. Germline values: CDR1 SGHNT, CDR2 YENEEA. The CDR3 loop reads CASSLGASTDTQYF. In DNA form, the CDR3 reads TGTGCCAGCAGCTTAGGGGCCTCCACAGATACGCAGTATTTT.

This sequence joins TRBV15 and TRBJ2-1, with D possibly TRBD2 on 7 matching bases. Germline V CDR1 and CDR2: LNHNV, YYDKDF (reference sequence). V lost 3 bases, J lost 6 bases, and 18 bases lay in between. The CDR3 length is 16 residues. The CDR3 here is CATSRGRGEGLNEQFF. The CDR3 DNA reads as TGTGCCACCAGCAGGGGAAGGGGGGAGGGCCTCAATGAGCAGTTCTTC.

This clone was counted once. The chain joins TRBV27 to TRBJ2-2; 13 bases map to TRBD2. CDR1 is MNHEY and CDR2 is SMNVEV in the germline V gene (reference sequence). The V and J ends lost 2 bases and 7 bases, in that order; junction bases with no gene match: 10. The CDR3 covers 18 residues. The CDR3 sequence: CASSLEWGLAGQHGELFF. Here the CDR3 DNA reads TGTGCCAGCAGTTTAGAATGGGGACTAGCGGGACAACACGGGGAGCTGTTTTTT.

The chain has TRBV15 and TRBJ1-6; D remains unclear. CDR1 and CDR2 from the germline V gene are LNHNV and YYDKDF (reference sequence). The ends were cut back, 1 base at V and 8 bases at J, with 6 bases in the middle. This CDR3 spans 13 amino acids. CDR3 sequence (DNA): TGTGCCACCAGCAGAGTTTTCGATTCACCCCTCCACTTT. It yields the protein CATSRVFDSPLHF.

The genes are TRBV4-1 and TRBJ2-5; tentative D call: TRBD2 (5 bases). The CDR3 has 17 residues. V lost 0 bases, J lost 9 bases, and 23 bases lay in between. Germline CDR1 MGHRA, CDR2 YSYEKL. CDR3 sequence reads: CASSQDRGRLPRSSQYF. CDR3 DNA sequence: TGCGCCAGCAGCCAAGATAGAGGGCGACTTCCGAGGAGCTCCCAGTACTTC.

This clone was seen more than once but under ten times. The gene calls are TRBV6-1 and TRBJ2-3, with 8 bases fitting TRBD2. In germline, CDR1 is MNHNS, CDR2 SASEGT. CDR3 length: 15 amino acids. V gave up 2 bases and J gave up 6 bases; unmatched junction bases: 7. This CDR3 is CASSEPGLGLDTQYF. The CDR3 nucleotides read TGTGCCAGCAGTGAACCGGGACTAGGATTGGATACGCAGTATTTT.

The chain links TRBV5-4 to TRBJ1-6, with 7 bases aligning to TRBD1. The CDR3 runs to 16 residues. Trimming took 3 bases from V and 7 from J; bases not matched to a gene: 10. CDR1 is SGHNT and CDR2 is YYREEE in the germline V gene (reference sequence). CDR3 coding DNA: TGTGCCAGCAGCTCAGTCCGACAGGGAGGAAATTCACCCCTCCACTTT. Translating gives CASSSVRQGGNSPLHF.

This clone was recorded only once. The chain is built from TRBV12-3 or TRBV12-4 and TRBJ1-2; perhaps TRBD1 as D (5 bases). The CDR3 is 13 residues long. V lost 6 bases and J lost 8, with 16 bases in between. The CDR3 DNA follows: TGTGCCAGCAGCCCCCCGGGGGGGAACGGCTACACCTTC. It encodes CASSPPGGNGYTF.

The chain combines TRBV18 with TRBJ1-1; D is unresolved. V gave up 3 bases and J gave up 1 base, with 3 bases separating them. CDR3 size: 12 residues. Germline V gene lookup returns CDR1 KGHSH and CDR2 LQKENI. The CDR3 bases are TGTGCCAGCTCACCGGCGAACACTGAAGCTTTCTTT. The encoded protein is CASSPANTEAFF.

The rearrangement joins TRBV5-1 to TRBJ1-6; D unclear. V shed 0 bases and J shed 7 bases, with 11 bases lying between them. This CDR3 comprises 15 residues. From germline, CDR1 is SGHRS and CDR2 YFSETQ. CDR3 protein: CASSLVQRKNSPLHF. CDR3 DNA: TGCGCCAGCAGCTTGGTACAACGAAAGAATTCACCCCTCCACTTT.